This TCR beta chain was documented in a study of blood T cell repertoires in COVID-19. About the study: Italy, Spain and the United States were the sources of the convalescent and acute COVID-19 samples. PBMCs, B-cell-depleted T cells, or T cells provided the cDNA or gDNA that made up the material.

The CDR3 spans 16 residues. V shed 3 bases and J 1 base; nucleotides not matched to a gene: 9. The germline V gene encodes CDR1 DFQATT and CDR2 SNEGSKA (reference sequence). Authors' processing steps: Nucleated cell counts were estimated from reference gene primer amplification. Sequencing was performed with immunoSEQ multiplex PCR; in TCRdb, only in-frame clones are kept and a portion is missing. Clonal size and the V and J genes are those of that table, whereas D and trimming came from the DNA. The sample shows roughly 250,000 clones, roughly four fifths of them seen only once. This receptor was taken from a woman in her 70s with acute or convalescent COVID-19. The chain couples TRBV20-1 to TRBJ2-3; 8 bases are shared with TRBD1. Sequenced input: peripheral blood. This chain's CDR3 is CSASQDRVVGTDTQYF. DNA of the CDR3: TGCAGTGCTAGTCAGGACAGGGTGGTCGGCACAGATACGCAGTATTTT.